Below are 27 T cell receptor beta chains sequenced from a single sample in a study of lymphopenia after photon versus proton radiotherapy. Assay used: immunoSEQ multiplex PCR; TCRdb lists only in-frame clones, some missing. The table shows about 25,000 clones, with 80% to 90% occurring only once. The starting material was peripheral blood, obtained from a patient treated with photon-based radiotherapy. These receptor sequences come from a man in his forties or fifties with gastric cancer.

V is TRBV5-1 and J is TRBJ1-2; D unresolved. The germline V gene has CDR1 SGHRS and CDR2 YFSETQ. The V and J ends lost 0 bases and 7 bases respectively, with 10 bases between them. CDR3 size: 13 residues. The CDR3 DNA reads TGCGCCAGCAGCTTGGTTGGGGAGCGTGGCTACACCTTC. Protein product: CASSLVGERGYTF.

V and J are TRBV10-2 and TRBJ2-3, with 15 bases fitting TRBD2. V lost 5 bases to trimming and J lost 6 bases; unmatched junction nucleotides: 6. The germline CDR1 and CDR2 sequences are WSHSY and SAAADI. The CDR3 has 16 amino acids. The CDR3: CASSRTSGGAMDTQYF. The CDR3 DNA follows: TGCGCCAGCAGTCGGACTAGCGGGGGGGCCATGGATACGCAGTATTTT.

The rearrangement joins TRBV12-5 to TRBJ2-1, with TRBD2 as a possible D gene (5 bases). Deletions cut 6 bases from V and 0 bases from J, with 12 bases between. This CDR3 is built from 15 residues. Germline CDR1 LGHNT, CDR2 FRNRAP. The CDR3 sequence is CASGLDLNSYNEQFF. The CDR3 DNA reads TGTGCTAGTGGCCTGGACTTAAACTCCTACAATGAGCAGTTCTTC. Together with reference TRBV12-5 and TRBJ2-1, the CDR3 gives the full variable domain: DARVTQTPRHKVTEMGQEVTMRCQPILGHNTVFWYRQTMMQGLELLAYFRNRAPLDDSGMPKDRFSAEMPDATLATLKIQPSEPRDSAVYFCASGLDLNSYNEQFFGPGTRLTVL.

The chain couples TRBV19 to TRBJ1-5; no definite D call. The germline CDR1 and CDR2 sequences are LNHDA and SQIVND (reference sequence). V lost 3 bases, J lost 0 bases, and 6 bases lay in between. The CDR3 extends over 14 amino acids. The DNA for the CDR3 is TGTGCCAGTAGTATGGGAAATAGCAATCAGCCCCAGCATTTT. Translating it yields CASSMGNSNQPQHF.

V gene TRBV12-2 combines with J gene TRBJ2-5; the table names TRBD1, a call not compared with the DNA. The J call may be in error: the DNA end matches TRBJ2-7 better. TRBV12-2 corresponds to a pseudogene. CDR3 size: 15 residues. CDR3 in amino acids: CASRIETGGPYEQYF. In nucleotides, the CDR3 is TGTGCAAGTCGCATAGAGACAGGGGGACCCTACGAGCAGTACTTC.

The gene calls are TRBV4-1 and TRBJ1-5, with D maybe TRBD1 (5 bases). Trimming left V 0 bases short and J 7 bases short, with 10 bases between. Per the germline V gene, CDR1 is MGHRA and CDR2 is YSYEKL. The CDR3 spans 14 residues. CDR3 sequence (DNA): TGCGCCAGCAGCCAAGATAATCCAGGGCAGCCCCAGCATTTT. Encoded protein: CASSQDNPGQPQHF.

This clone was seen only a few times. The CDR3 reads CASSSPGQGFGGYTF. In DNA form, the CDR3 reads TGTGCCAGCAGCTCACCGGGACAGGGGTTTGGTGGCTACACCTTC. This chain joins TRBV5-4 and TRBJ1-2; 10 nucleotides align to TRBD1. The ends lost 3 bases at V and 7 bases at J; junction bases unmatched: 9. There are 15 residues in the CDR3. Germline assignment: CDR1 SGHNT and CDR2 YYREEE (reference sequence).

The chain carries TRBV4-1 and TRBJ2-4, with 7 bases that match TRBD1. The junction had 9 bases not matched to a gene; V was cut back by 4 bases and J by 0 bases. The germline CDR1 and CDR2 sequences are MGHRA and YSYEKL. This CDR3 is 17 amino acids long. The CDR3 sequence: CASSPGRDSLAKNIQYF. CDR3 sequence (DNA): TGCGCCAGCAGCCCTGGTCGGGACAGCCTAGCCAAAAACATTCAGTACTTC.

V is TRBV5-5 and J is TRBJ2-1, with D tentatively TRBD2 (5 bases). CDR1 and CDR2 from the germline V gene are SGHKS and YYEKEE (reference sequence). This CDR3 spans 14 amino acids. Trimming took 5 bases from V and 6 from J, leaving 15 bases between them. The CDR3: CASRQNLASNEQFF. CDR3 sequence (DNA): TGTGCCAGCAGACAAAACCTAGCTTCCAATGAGCAGTTCTTC.

The rearrangement joins TRBV11-2 to TRBJ2-5; the match to TRBD2 covers 12 bases. This CDR3 is built from 16 residues. V shed 2 bases and J 4 bases; nucleotides not matched to a gene: 5. Germline loops: CDR1 SGHAT, CDR2 FQNNGV. The CDR3 nucleotides are TGTGCCAGCAGCTTAATGCTAGCGGGGGGGCGAGAGACCCAGTACTTC. This sequence encodes CASSLMLAGGRETQYF.

The count of this clone is one. The CDR3 nucleotides read TGTGCCAGCAGCCGGGACAGGGGCGAAAAACTGTTTTTT. Its protein product is CASSRDRGEKLFF. The chain has TRBV7-3 and TRBJ1-4, with 10 bases matching TRBD1. Trimming removed 5 bases from V and 8 bases from J; junction bases left unmatched: 2. CDR1 SGHTA and CDR2 FQGTGA come from the germline V gene. The length of the CDR3 is 13 residues.

This clone was seen only a few times. The chain joins TRBV21-1 to TRBJ2-4; the table's D call, TRBD2, has no DNA check behind it. TRBV21-1 is an annotated pseudogene. There are 17 residues in the CDR3. CDR3 in amino acids: CASSETSGGPAKNIQYF. CDR3 nucleotide sequence: TGTGCCAGCTCGGAGACTAGCGGGGGGCCCGCCAAAAACATTCAGTACTTC.

V gene TRBV14 combines with J gene TRBJ1-3; D not certain. The CDR3 extends over 16 amino acids. Trimming stripped 1 base from V and 0 bases from J, with 10 bases between. Germline V gives CDR1 SGHDN, CDR2 FVKESK. CDR3 DNA: TGTGCCAGCAGCCAAGTAGTGGGAAGCTCTGGAAACACCATATATTTT. Translated, it gives CASSQVVGSSGNTIYF.

The V gene is TRBV7-8, the J gene TRBJ2-5; tentative D call: TRBD1 (6 bases). V was shortened by 5 bases and J by 4 bases, with 11 bases between the two germline ends. From germline, CDR1 is SGHVS and CDR2 FQNEAQ. The CDR3 totals 13 residues. The CDR3 region is CASSIGQTETQYF. CDR3 in DNA: TGTGCCAGCAGCATCGGACAGACAGAGACCCAGTACTTC.

J is TRBJ2-7 and V is TRBV9; TRBD1 matches at 11 bases. This CDR3 has 14 amino acids. The V gene's germline CDR1 is SGDLS and CDR2 YYNGEE. Unmatched junction bases numbered 4, after V lost 3 bases and J lost 5 bases. The CDR3 DNA is TGTGCCAGCAGCGAGGACAGGGGGCCCAACGAGCAGTACTTC. This encodes CASSEDRGPNEQYF. The whole variable domain, remainder taken from reference TRBV9 and TRBJ2-7, is DSGVTQTPKHLITATGQRVTLRCSPRSGDLSVYWYQQSLDQGLQFLIQYYNGEERAKGNILERFSAQQFPDLHSELNLSSLELGDSALYFCASSEDRGPNEQYFGPGTRLTVT.

The chain is built from TRBV27 and TRBJ1-6, with 8 bases lining up with TRBD1. The CDR3 runs to 14 residues. V was clipped by 8 bases and J by 7 bases; unmatched bases: 7. CDR1 is MNHEY and CDR2 is SMNVEV in the germline V gene (reference sequence). CDR3 nucleotides: TGTGCCAGCTTTACCCGGACAGGGAATTCACCCCTCCACTTT. It encodes CASFTRTGNSPLHF.

The chain uses TRBV9 and TRBJ2-4; 7 positions match TRBD2. CDR3 size: 12 residues. V dropped 0 bases and J dropped 15; count of bases not matched to a gene: 6. Germline assignment: CDR1 SGDLS and CDR2 YYNGEE. The CDR3 reads CASSVDGERGYF. CDR3 coding DNA: TGTGCCAGCAGCGTAGATGGAGAGCGGGGGTACTTC.

The gene calls are TRBV2 and TRBJ2-5; 9 nucleotides line up with TRBD1. V was clipped by 6 bases and J by 4 bases; unmatched bases: 9. CDR1 is SNHLY and CDR2 is FYNNEI in the germline V gene. The CDR3 covers 15 residues. The CDR3 DNA follows: TGTGCCAGCAGGAGACAGGGGGGGATAGGAGAGACCCAGTACTTC. Translated, it gives CASRRQGGIGETQYF.

The chain carries TRBV2 and TRBJ2-7; a possible D gene is TRBD1 (6 bases). The CDR3 contains 13 residues. V lost 10 bases to trimming and J lost 4 bases, with 17 bases between them. Germline V lookup: CDR1 SNHLY, CDR2 FYNNEI. CDR3 amino acids: CANSRGKQYEQYV. Written as DNA, the CDR3 is TGTGCCAACTCGAGGGGGAAACAATACGAGCAGTACGTC.

V usage is TRBV11-2 and J usage is TRBJ1-3; D is undetermined. The ends were cut back, 1 base at V and 1 base at J, with 8 bases in the middle. Germline values: CDR1 SGHAT, CDR2 FQNNGV. The CDR3 is made up of 15 amino acids. This CDR3 is CASSLGRVSGNTIYF. CDR3 DNA sequence: TGTGCCAGCAGCTTAGGTCGGGTTTCTGGAAACACCATATATTTT.

The chain has TRBV5-1 and TRBJ2-1, with 7 positions matching TRBD1. CDR1 and CDR2 from the germline V gene are SGHRS and YFSETQ. The CDR3 loop spans 15 amino acids. V dropped 0 bases and J dropped 4; count of bases not matched to a gene: 4. The CDR3 sequence: CASSLVGQTYNEQFF. The CDR3 DNA reads as TGCGCCAGCAGCTTGGTGGGACAGACGTACAATGAGCAGTTCTTC. The full variable domain, in which reference TRBV5-1 and TRBJ2-1 provide the parts outside the CDR3, is KAGVTQTPRYLIKTRGQQVTLSCSPISGHRSVSWYQQTPGQGLQFLFEYFSETQRNKGNFPGRFSGRQFSNSRSEMNVSTLELGDSALYLCASSLVGQTYNEQFFGPGTRLTVL.

The chain recombines TRBV4-1 with TRBJ1-1; 7 positions agree with TRBD1. Germline loops: CDR1 MGHRA, CDR2 YSYEKL. This CDR3 has 14 amino acids. Germline trimming cut 3 bases from V and 13 bases from J; bases unmatched to any gene: 14. DNA for the CDR3: TGCGCCAGCAGCCAGATTCACGCCGGGACAGTTGTTTTCTTT. Translation gives CASSQIHAGTVVFF.

The gene calls are TRBV11-2 and TRBJ1-6; 8 positions match TRBD1. Trimming at V came to 2 bases and at J to 9 bases, leaving 6 bases not matched to a gene. Looked up from germline, CDR1 is SGHAT and CDR2 is FQNNGV. The CDR3 has 15 amino acids. The CDR3 sequence: CASSLRQGAGSPLHF. As DNA, the CDR3 is TGTGCCAGCAGCTTACGGCAGGGGGCGGGTTCACCCCTCCACTTT.

The chain employs TRBV5-5 and TRBJ2-1; D might be TRBD1 or TRBD2, each matching 7 bases. Trimming took 4 bases from V and 9 from J, leaving 14 bases between them. From germline, CDR1 is SGHKS and CDR2 YYEKEE (reference sequence). The CDR3 totals 13 residues. As DNA, the CDR3 is TGTGCCAGCAGCGCCAGGGGGGGCGCTGAGCAGTTCTTC. Its translation: CASSARGGAEQFF.

The chain links TRBV11-2 to TRBJ1-2, with unresolved D. This CDR3 has 15 residues. Germline V gene lookup returns CDR1 SGHAT and CDR2 FQNNGV. V lost 0 bases, J lost 0 bases, and 8 bases lay in between. CDR3 amino acids: CASSLDPTANYGYTF. Here the CDR3 DNA reads TGTGCCAGCAGCTTAGATCCCACAGCTAACTATGGCTACACCTTC.

The genes are TRBV5-6 and TRBJ2-5; 13 bases are a match to TRBD2. Germline V CDR1 and CDR2: SGHDT, YYEEEE. J gave up 0 bases and V 7 bases, and 9 bases lay outside the gene matches. The CDR3 extends over 17 amino acids. CDR3 region: CASFQLAGGHNQETQYF. Here the CDR3 DNA reads TGTGCCAGCTTCCAACTAGCGGGGGGGCACAACCAAGAGACCCAGTACTTC.

Comments on this clone: Additional DNA sequences in this sample encode the identical CDR3. The rearrangement uses TRBV5-5 and TRBJ2-5; the match to TRBD2 covers 12 bases. J was trimmed by 4 bases and V by 0 bases; bases with no gene match: 1. This CDR3 has 15 residues. Germline V gene sequence: CDR1 SGHKS, CDR2 YYEKEE (reference sequence). The CDR3 sequence is CASSLEGLAGETQYF. CDR3 DNA: TGTGCCAGCAGCTTGGAGGGACTAGCGGGAGAGACCCAGTACTTC.